Below are 25 T cell receptor beta chains sequenced from a single sample in a study of OX40 agonist ivuxolimab in advanced cancers. Some clones are missing from TCRdb's copy, which holds only in-frame ones; the method was immunoSEQ multiplex PCR. The repertoire holds under 55,000 clones, with 84% as singletons. The sequences come from CD4+ or CD8+ T cells sorted from blood, collected in a trial of the OX40 agonist ivuxolimab. The receptors were sampled from an adult with an advanced solid tumor such as melanoma, head and neck, liver or kidney cancer.

The chain recombines TRBV9 with TRBJ2-1, with D possibly called TRBD1 or TRBD2 (5 bases each). V lost 4 bases, J lost 3 bases, and 23 bases lay in between. This CDR3 is built from 18 residues. The germline gives CDR1 SGDLS, CDR2 YYNGEE. This CDR3 reads CASSLKRTMGDLYNEQFF. The CDR3, as DNA: TGTGCCAGCAGCCTAAAGCGGACAATGGGGGATCTCTACAATGAGCAGTTCTTC.

The V and J genes are TRBV7-9 and TRBJ2-2, with D uncertain. The V end lost 5 bases, the J end lost 5 bases, and 12 bases lay between the germline ends. Per the germline V gene, CDR1 is SEHNR and CDR2 is FQNEAQ (reference sequence). This CDR3 has 14 residues. The CDR3 spells CASSPDGSTGELFF. The CDR3 coding sequence is TGTGCCAGCAGCCCCGATGGATCTACCGGGGAGCTGTTTTTT.

The V and J genes are TRBV2 and TRBJ2-7, with D uncertain. CDR1 and CDR2 (germline): SNHLY, FYNNEI. Trimming left V 2 bases short and J 3 bases short, with 8 bases between. CDR3 length equals 13 residues. The CDR3: CASSEIELYEQYF. The CDR3 nucleotides read TGTGCCAGCAGTGAAATAGAGCTCTACGAGCAGTACTTC.

The chain has TRBV5-1 and TRBJ1-2; a possible D gene is TRBD1 (5 bases). Germline values: CDR1 SGHRS, CDR2 YFSETQ. Trimming pared 1 base from V and 6 bases from J, leaving 22 bases between. The CDR3 is 17 residues long. This CDR3 reads CASSLRGVAGDRDGYTF. The CDR3 DNA is TGCGCCAGCAGCTTGAGGGGTGTAGCGGGCGACCGGGATGGCTACACCTTC.

This chain connects TRBV7-8 to TRBJ1-6; no clear D. The CDR3 is 17 residues long. Germline lookup yields CDR1 SGHVS and CDR2 FQNEAQ. V lost 2 bases and J lost 11, with 22 bases in between. This CDR3 is CASSLTRFPTPSTPLHF. The DNA for the CDR3 is TGTGCCAGCAGCTTAACCAGGTTTCCCACGCCGTCCACACCCCTCCACTTT. The full variable domain, completed using reference TRBV7-8 and TRBJ1-6, is GAGVSQSPRYKVAKRGQDVALRCDPISGHVSLFWYQQALGQGPEFLTYFQNEAQLDKSGLPSDRFFAERPEGSVSTLKIQRTQQEDSAVYLCASSLTRFPTPSTPLHFGNGTRLTVT.

This chain joins TRBV28 and TRBJ1-2, with D possibly TRBD1 on 5 matching bases. Germline V gives CDR1 MDHEN, CDR2 SYDVKM. CDR3 length equals 14 residues. V was shortened by 4 bases and J by 5 bases, with 14 bases between the two germline ends. The CDR3 reads CASSSSQGWYGYTF. CDR3 coding DNA: TGTGCCAGCAGTTCCTCGCAGGGCTGGTATGGCTACACCTTC.

The V call is TRBV6-7, the J call TRBJ1-4; 7 nucleotides agree with TRBD1. TRBV6-7 is an ORF; its function is uncertain. The CDR3 length is 15 residues. After removal of 0 bases from V and 7 bases from J, the junction contained 5 bases not matched to a gene. As DNA, the CDR3 is TGTGCCAGCAGTTACTCCGACAGGGATTGTGAAAAACTGTTTTTT. As protein: CASSYSDRDCEKLFF.

This chain uses TRBV5-6 with TRBJ1-2, with 7 bases aligning to TRBD1. The CDR3 covers 13 residues. V gave up 3 bases and J gave up 3 bases; unmatched junction bases: 2. Germline CDR1 is SGHDT and CDR2 is YYEEEE. The CDR3 nucleotides are TGTGCCAGCAGCTCTCAGGGGGACTATGGCTACACCTTC. Protein sequence: CASSSQGDYGYTF. Combining the CDR3 with reference TRBV5-6 and TRBJ1-2 gives the whole variable domain DAGVTQSPTHLIKTRGQQVTLRCSPKSGHDTVSWYQQALGQGPQFIFQYYEEEERQRGNFPDRFSGHQFPNYSSELNVNALLLGDSALYLCASSSQGDYGYTFGSGTRLTVV.

The chain uses TRBV19 and TRBJ2-3; no clear D gene. CDR1 and CDR2 (germline): LNHDA, SQIVND (reference sequence). Trimming took off 3 bases at V and 2 bases at J, with 15 bases between the two ends. This CDR3 has 16 amino acids. The CDR3 here is CASSMVVHPSTDTQYF. As DNA, the CDR3 is TGTGCCAGTAGTATGGTGGTCCATCCTTCCACAGATACGCAGTATTTT.

The V call is TRBV5-4, the J call TRBJ2-7; weak D call: TRBD2 (7 bases). V lost 3 bases to trimming and J lost 12 bases, with 19 bases between them. Germline CDR1 reads SGHNT; CDR2 reads YYREEE (reference sequence). The CDR3 runs to 13 residues. In DNA, the CDR3 is TGTGCCAGCAGCTCGTCGACTAGCCCCAGGGGGTACTTC. This encodes CASSSSTSPRGYF.

The gene calls are TRBV28 and TRBJ2-7, with a tentative D call TRBD2 (6 bases). V lost 5 bases, J lost 4 bases, and 18 bases lay in between. Germline lookup yields CDR1 MDHEN and CDR2 SYDVKM. The CDR3 consists of 15 residues. CDR3 sequence reads: CASSKEGLGFYEQYF. The CDR3 DNA sequence: TGTGCCAGCAGTAAGGAGGGGCTAGGATTTTACGAGCAGTACTTC. Drawing the rest from reference TRBV28 and TRBJ2-7, the complete variable domain is DVKVTQSSRYLVKRTGEKVFLECVQDMDHENMFWYRQDPGLGLRLIYFSYDVKMKEKGDIPEGYSVSREKKERFSLILESASTNQTSMYLCASSKEGLGFYEQYFGPGTRLTVT.

This clone was detected only once. The V call is TRBV13, the J call TRBJ2-2, with TRBD2 identical over 7 bases. The CDR3 runs to 16 residues. V shed 5 bases and J 1 base; nucleotides not matched to a gene: 7. Germline values: CDR1 PRHDT, CDR2 FYEKMQ (reference sequence). The CDR3 bases are TGTGCCAGCAGCCTGGGGCTAGCGGAGAACACCGGGGAGCTGTTTTTT. Translated: CASSLGLAENTGELFF. The entire variable domain, with the rest obtained from reference TRBV13 and TRBJ2-2, is as follows: AAGVIQSPRHLIKEKRETATLKCYPIPRHDTVYWYQQGPGQDPQFLISFYEKMQSDKGSIPDRFSAQQFSDYHSELNMSSLELGDSALYFCASSLGLAENTGELFFGEGSRLTVL.

The chain combines TRBV6-6 with TRBJ2-3; tentatively, D is TRBD2 (5 bases). The V gene lost 2 bases and the J gene lost 2 bases, with 11 bases spanning the gap. This CDR3 contains 15 residues. Germline V lookup: CDR1 MNHNY, CDR2 SVGAGI (reference sequence). CDR3 sequence reads: CASSYVSGDTDTQYF. CDR3 DNA: TGTGCCAGCAGTTACGTAAGCGGTGACACAGATACGCAGTATTTT.

This clone is categorized as medium-sized. V is TRBV19 and J is TRBJ1-1; D gene ambiguous. Trimming shortened V by 5 bases and J by 6 bases, and 10 bases separated the two germline ends. This CDR3 has 12 amino acids. The germline CDR1 and CDR2 sequences are LNHDA and SQIVND (reference sequence). The DNA for the CDR3 is TGTGCCAGTAGTTCCAGGAAGTCTGAAGCTTTCTTT. Protein sequence: CASSSRKSEAFF.

The chain is built from TRBV11-2 and TRBJ1-1; D is perhaps TRBD1 (5 bases). The CDR3 runs to 13 residues. The germline V and J ends were trimmed by 4 bases and 3 bases, with 9 bases remaining between them. The germline V gene has CDR1 SGHAT and CDR2 FQNNGV. The CDR3 DNA reads TGTGCCAGCAGCTCTGGGGCCCACACTGAAGCTTTCTTT. Its translation: CASSSGAHTEAFF.

The rearrangement joins TRBV5-3 to TRBJ2-5, with 9 bases that match TRBD2. TRBV5-3 is an ORF for which the function is uncertain. With V trimmed by 4 bases and J by 0 bases, 4 bases remained unmatched. The CDR3 is 15 amino acids. The CDR3 coding sequence is TGTGCCAGAAGCAGACTAGCGGCAAACCAAGAGACCCAGTACTTC. Protein: CARSRLAANQETQYF.

V gene TRBV7-8 combines with J gene TRBJ1-4; unclear D gene. Germline V gene sequence: CDR1 SGHVS, CDR2 FQNEAQ. The CDR3 sequence is 11 residues long. The V and J ends lost 5 bases and 10 bases respectively, with 8 bases between them. CDR3 DNA: TGTGCCAGCAGCCTACTCGGAAAACTGTTTTTT. This translates into CASSLLGKLFF.

J is TRBJ2-7 and V is TRBV11-1; maybe TRBD2 (6 bases). The CDR3 loop spans 14 amino acids. V was trimmed by 1 base and J by 5 bases, leaving 12 bases between them. Looked up from germline, CDR1 is SGHAT and CDR2 is FQDESV (reference sequence). The CDR3 spells CASSLDGTLDEQYF. CDR3 DNA: TGTGCCAGCAGCTTAGATGGGACTTTAGACGAGCAGTACTTC.

The chain has TRBV5-1 and TRBJ2-7, with TRBD1 identical over 7 bases. This CDR3 comprises 15 residues. V lost 3 bases and J lost 0; bases outside the gene matches: 6. The V gene's germline CDR1 is SGHRS and CDR2 YFSETQ. The CDR3 sequence: CASSYRGPSSYEQYF. The CDR3 DNA is TGCGCCAGCAGCTACAGGGGACCCAGCTCCTACGAGCAGTACTTC.

The V and J genes are TRBV4-1 and TRBJ2-2; tentative D call: TRBD1 (5 bases). This CDR3 comprises 13 residues. The V gene's germline CDR1 is MGHRA and CDR2 YSYEKL. V was trimmed by 6 bases and J by 5 bases, leaving 10 bases between them. CDR3 DNA: TGCGCCAGCAGTATAGGGGAAACCGGGGAGCTGTTTTTT. This gives the protein CASSIGETGELFF.

Written as DNA, the CDR3 is TGTGCCAGCAGCTCCGGGACAGGGGTTCACACTGAAGCTTTCTTT. It yields the protein CASSSGTGVHTEAFF. The J gene is TRBJ1-1, the V gene TRBV13; TRBD1 matches 10 bases. The CDR3 has 15 residues. V lost 4 bases, J lost 3 bases, and 5 bases stayed unmatched. In germline, CDR1 is PRHDT, CDR2 FYEKMQ (reference sequence). Based on the CDR3 plus reference TRBV13 and TRBJ1-1, the full variable domain is AAGVIQSPRHLIKEKRETATLKCYPIPRHDTVYWYQQGPGQDPQFLISFYEKMQSDKGSIPDRFSAQQFSDYHSELNMSSLELGDSALYFCASSSGTGVHTEAFFGQGTRLTVV.

V usage is TRBV15 and J usage is TRBJ2-2; D gene unclear. The CDR3 extends over 17 amino acids. Trimming pared 0 bases from V and 4 bases from J, leaving 15 bases between. The germline V gene has CDR1 LNHNV and CDR2 YYDKDF (reference sequence). CDR3 DNA: TGTGCCACCAGCAGAGATGGTGGCTTTTCCTCCACCGGGGAGCTGTTTTTT. It codes for CATSRDGGFSSTGELFF.

The chain recombines TRBV19 with TRBJ2-1; 9 nucleotides align to TRBD2. The V gene's germline CDR1 is LNHDA and CDR2 SQIVND (reference sequence). The V and J ends lost 4 bases and 3 bases, in that order; junction bases with no gene match: 7. The CDR3 extends over 16 amino acids. CDR3 coding DNA: TGTGCCAGTAGTACAACTCCGACTAGCGGCTACAATGAGCAGTTCTTC. Protein sequence: CASSTTPTSGYNEQFF.

This chain's CDR3 is CASSSPEVAGAETQYF. CDR3 sequence (DNA): TGTGCCAGCAGTTCCCCCGAGGTAGCGGGAGCGGAGACCCAGTACTTC. The rearrangement links TRBV6-5 to TRBJ2-5; 9 bases line up with TRBD2. Trimming at V came to 4 bases and at J to 5 bases, leaving 11 bases not matched to a gene. The CDR3 contains 16 residues. CDR1 is MNHEY, CDR2 SVGAGI, per germline.

The chain links TRBV7-8 to TRBJ2-5; no clear D. The CDR3 has 12 residues. Germline-derived CDR1 and CDR2 are SGHVS and FQNEAQ. The V end lost 2 bases, the J end lost 5 bases, and 6 bases lay between the germline ends. CDR3: CASSLLWETQYF. The CDR3 DNA follows: TGTGCCAGCAGCTTATTATGGGAGACCCAGTACTTC.